This T cell receptor beta chain is from a study of T cells after yellow fever vaccination. One entry per CDR3 protein results from TCRdb running MiXCR on the 5' RACE reads. Of about 340,000 distinct CDR3 sequences in the sample, about 9.5% were seen once. This clonotype was observed many times. The sequences come from PBMCs, collected on the day of the first yellow fever vaccination. The sequence was collected from a young man who received the YFV17D yellow fever vaccine.

DNA of the CDR3: TGCAGTGCTAGACTTGGGGGGGATGAGCAGTTCTTC. It is translated as CSARLGGDEQFF. The V call is TRBV20-1, the J call TRBJ2-1; 7 bases are a match to TRBD2. Trimming cost V 2 bases and J 8 bases; bases outside gene matches: 3. CDR1 and CDR2 (germline): DFQATT, SNEGSKA (reference sequence). The CDR3 consists of 12 residues.